Below, 20 T cell receptor beta chains from the same sample are listed, as sequenced in a study of T cells after yellow fever vaccination. MiXCR was run by TCRdb on the 5' RACE reads, yielding one entry per CDR3 protein. The table lists 300,000 to 400,000 distinct CDR3 sequences, approximately 9% of them singletons, with roughly 17% in the top ten. This specimen consisted of PBMCs, obtained on the day of the first yellow fever vaccination. These receptors were taken from a young man who received the YFV17D yellow fever vaccine.

Only a few counts were recorded for this clonotype. The chain combines TRBV7-2 with TRBJ2-7; 8 bases agree with TRBD2. This CDR3 is built from 15 residues. With V trimmed by 2 bases and J by 1 base, 4 bases remained unmatched. Germline loops: CDR1 SGHTA, CDR2 FQGNSA. The CDR3 reads CASSLKAGESYEQYF. The CDR3 nucleotides read TGTGCCAGCAGCTTAAAAGCGGGGGAGTCCTACGAGCAGTACTTC.

The sample holds a few counts of this clonotype. V gene TRBV4-3 combines with J gene TRBJ1-5, with D possibly TRBD1 on 5 matching bases. Germline values: CDR1 LGHNA, CDR2 YSLEER. The V gene lost 0 bases and the J gene lost 5 bases, with 14 bases spanning the gap. The CDR3 spans 16 residues. The CDR3 bases are TGCGCCAGCAGCCAAGAATACTGGGGGAAAGATCAGCCCCAGCATTTT. This sequence encodes CASSQEYWGKDQPQHF.

The rearrangement links TRBV7-2 to TRBJ1-2, with D unresolved. The germline V gene has CDR1 SGHTA and CDR2 FQGNSA. V lost 8 bases to trimming and J lost 4 bases, with 5 bases between them. The CDR3 contains 10 residues. In nucleotides, the CDR3 is TGTGCCAGCGGCAGCTATGGCTACACCTTC. This translates into CASGSYGYTF. Full variable domain (outside the CDR3, taken from reference TRBV7-2 and TRBJ1-2): GAGVSQSPSNKVTEKGKDVELRCDPISGHTALYWYRQSLGQGLEFLIYFQGNSAPDKSGLPSDRFSAERTGGSVSTLTIQRTQQEDSAVYLCASGSYGYTFGSGTRLTVV.

This clonotype came up many times. This rearrangement joins TRBV7-3 to TRBJ2-1; D not certain. Germline CDR1 and CDR2: SGHTA and FQGTGA. V lost 5 bases to trimming and J lost 5 bases, with 16 bases between them. The CDR3 has 15 residues. The CDR3 sequence is CASSLLTFQDNEQFF. The CDR3 DNA sequence: TGTGCCAGCAGCCTCCTGACTTTCCAGGACAATGAGCAGTTCTTC.

V gene TRBV6-5 combines with J gene TRBJ1-4, with D uncertain. Germline values: CDR1 MNHEY, CDR2 SVGAGI. This CDR3 has 15 amino acids. V was clipped by 4 bases and J by 0 bases, with 9 bases between them. DNA of the CDR3: TGTGCCAGCAGTTCCCGGGGTACAACTAATGAAAAACTGTTTTTT. It codes for CASSSRGTTNEKLFF.

This clonotype was recorded many times. This chain uses TRBV20-1 with TRBJ2-2, with D perhaps matching TRBD1 (6 bases). Trimming took 3 bases from V and 6 from J, leaving 23 bases between them. This CDR3 has 17 amino acids. CDR1 and CDR2 (germline): DFQATT, SNEGSKA (reference sequence). The chain's CDR3 is CSARGVLRGNSAGELFF. CDR3 nucleotides: TGCAGTGCTAGGGGCGTTCTCAGGGGCAATTCAGCCGGGGAGCTGTTTTTT.

This clonotype has more than one count but fewer than ten. The chain links TRBV20-1 to TRBJ1-5; D is unclear. Germline-derived CDR1 and CDR2 are DFQATT and SNEGSKA (reference sequence). The CDR3 length is 13 residues. V shed 1 base and J shed 3 bases, with 7 bases lying between them. The CDR3 here is CSARGSSNQPQHF. For the CDR3, the DNA is TGCAGTGCTAGAGGATCCTCCAATCAGCCCCAGCATTTT.

The chain carries TRBV7-8 and TRBJ2-4; the D is unclear. The CDR3 sequence is 16 residues long. Per germline, CDR1 SGHVS and CDR2 FQNEAQ. The V end was cut by 0 bases, the J end by 1 base, with 10 bases between. The CDR3 nucleotides are TGTGCCAGCAGCTTAGCGGTCTGGTCTGCCAAAAACATTCAGTACTTC. It encodes CASSLAVWSAKNIQYF. The full variable domain, with the rest looked up from reference TRBV7-8 and TRBJ2-4, is GAGVSQSPRYKVAKRGQDVALRCDPISGHVSLFWYQQALGQGPEFLTYFQNEAQLDKSGLPSDRFFAERPEGSVSTLKIQRTQQEDSAVYLCASSLAVWSAKNIQYFGAGTRLSVL.

The chain uses TRBV5-4 and TRBJ2-3; 9 bases line up with TRBD2. Germline CDR1 and CDR2: SGHNT and YYREEE (reference sequence). The CDR3 length is 15 residues. J was trimmed by 0 bases and V by 7 bases; bases with no gene match: 6. The CDR3 DNA reads TGTGCCAGCGCCCCGACTAGCGGAAGCACAGATACGCAGTATTTT. Translation: CASAPTSGSTDTQYF.

The V gene is TRBV3-1, the J gene TRBJ1-1, with D unresolved. CDR3 length: 14 amino acids. Germline V lookup: CDR1 LGHDT, CDR2 YNNKEL (reference sequence). V lost 0 bases, J lost 9 bases, and 14 bases lay in between. This CDR3 is CASSQDLGGGKAFF. In DNA form, the CDR3 reads TGTGCCAGCAGCCAAGATTTAGGAGGAGGGAAAGCTTTCTTT.

In its sample, this clonotype was seen many times. This chain joins TRBV10-3 and TRBJ2-7, with D possibly being TRBD1 (6 bases). The length of the CDR3 is 16 residues. Trimming cost V 0 bases and J 3 bases, with 15 bases left between them. Germline loops: CDR1 ENHRY, CDR2 SYGVKD. The CDR3 protein is CAISESQAGENYEQYV. CDR3 sequence (DNA): TGTGCCATCAGTGAGTCGCAGGCAGGGGAAAACTACGAGCAGTACGTC.

The CDR3 spells CATSDSPQGRGSTDTQYF. The CDR3, as DNA: TGTGCCACCAGTGATTCCCCCCAGGGGCGGGGCTCCACAGATACGCAGTATTTT. The chain combines TRBV24-1 with TRBJ2-3; D could derive from TRBD1 or TRBD2 (6 bases each). Germline CDR1 and CDR2: KGHDR and SFDVKD. The V end lost 2 bases, the J end lost 2 bases, and 19 bases lay between the germline ends. The CDR3 has 18 residues.

This clonotype has a handful of counts. V and J are TRBV12-3 or TRBV12-4 and TRBJ1-2; no definite D call. The V end lost 0 bases, the J end lost 3 bases, and 5 bases lay between the germline ends. There are 13 residues in the CDR3. The DNA of the CDR3 is TGTGCCAGCAGTTTAGCGCAGCACTATGGCTACACCTTC. This sequence encodes CASSLAQHYGYTF.

V is TRBV4-3 and J is TRBJ1-1; no firm D call. Trimming removed 3 bases from V and 5 bases from J, with 13 bases in between. Looked up from germline, CDR1 is LGHNA and CDR2 is YSLEER. The CDR3 has 14 amino acids. The CDR3 sequence: CASSHGSGWTEAFF. In DNA, the CDR3 is TGCGCCAGCAGCCACGGCAGTGGCTGGACTGAAGCTTTCTTT.

This clonotype was counted ten times or more. V usage is TRBV10-2 and J usage is TRBJ2-1; no clear D. V was trimmed by 4 bases and J by 9 bases, leaving 10 bases between them. The germline CDR1 and CDR2 sequences are WSHSY and SAAADI. This CDR3 has 12 residues. CDR3 nucleotides: TGCGCCAGCAGTGCTGGTTATGTTGAGCAGTTCTTC. Residues: CASSAGYVEQFF.

V gene TRBV4-1 combines with J gene TRBJ1-1, with D maybe TRBD1 (6 bases). V gave up 4 bases and J gave up 4 bases, with 13 bases separating them. The CDR3 has 14 residues. Germline loops: CDR1 MGHRA, CDR2 YSYEKL. The CDR3 protein is CASSPSFRGTEAFF. In DNA, the CDR3 is TGCGCCAGCAGCCCCTCCTTCAGGGGCACTGAAGCTTTCTTT.

The chain links TRBV10-3 to TRBJ2-3, with 15 bases matching TRBD2. Losses at the gene ends were 0 bases for V and 0 bases for J; bases not matched to a gene: 4. This CDR3 contains 19 residues. Germline CDR1 and CDR2: ENHRY and SYGVKD. Here the CDR3 DNA reads TGTGCCATCAGTGAGTCTCCGGGACTAGCGGGGGGTAGCACAGATACGCAGTATTTT. Translation: CAISESPGLAGGSTDTQYF.

This clonotype has more than one count but fewer than ten. CDR3 nucleotides: TGTGCCAGCAGCCCACCGTGGGGGGGCACCCCGTTCTTC. This codes for CASSPPWGGTPFF. The V and J genes are TRBV7-3 and TRBJ2-1; a possible D gene is TRBD2 (7 bases). The length of the CDR3 is 13 residues. Trimming pared 5 bases from V and 15 bases from J, leaving 20 bases between. Germline V gives CDR1 SGHTA, CDR2 FQGTGA.

This clonotype was found a few times. This chain joins TRBV7-9 and TRBJ1-1; unclear D gene. Trimming removed 0 bases at V and 5 bases at J, with 10 bases between. This CDR3 has 14 residues. Germline CDR1 is SEHNR and CDR2 is FQNEAQ (reference sequence). CDR3 region: CASSLAVRGTEAFF. The CDR3 nucleotides are TGTGCCAGCAGCTTAGCAGTGAGAGGGACTGAAGCTTTCTTT.

This clonotype was observed a few times. The chain combines TRBV6-1 with TRBJ1-4; 7 bases are a match to TRBD1. The CDR3 is 15 residues long. Germline V gene sequence: CDR1 MNHNS, CDR2 SASEGT. The J segment lost 5 bases and the V segment lost 6 bases, leaving 9 bases of the junction unmatched. DNA of the CDR3: TGTGCCAGCAGCGGTAGACAGGGCCTAAATGAAAAACTGTTTTTT. This translates into CASSGRQGLNEKLFF.